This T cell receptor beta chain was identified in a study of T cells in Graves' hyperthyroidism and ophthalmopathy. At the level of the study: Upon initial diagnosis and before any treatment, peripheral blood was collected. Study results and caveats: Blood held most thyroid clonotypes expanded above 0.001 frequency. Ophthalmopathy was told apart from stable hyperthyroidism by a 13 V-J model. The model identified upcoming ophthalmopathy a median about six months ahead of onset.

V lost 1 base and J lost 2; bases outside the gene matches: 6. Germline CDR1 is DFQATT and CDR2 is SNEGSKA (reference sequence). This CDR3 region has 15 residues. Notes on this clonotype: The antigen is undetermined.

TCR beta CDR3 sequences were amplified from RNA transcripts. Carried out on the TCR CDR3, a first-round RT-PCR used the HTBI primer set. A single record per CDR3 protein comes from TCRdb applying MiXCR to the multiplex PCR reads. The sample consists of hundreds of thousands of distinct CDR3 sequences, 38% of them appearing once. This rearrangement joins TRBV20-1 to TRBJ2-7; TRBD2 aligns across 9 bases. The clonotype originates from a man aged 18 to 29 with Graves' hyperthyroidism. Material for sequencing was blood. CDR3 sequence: CSARVPTSGTYEQYF. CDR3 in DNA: TGCAGTGCTAGAGTCCCGACTAGCGGAACCTACGAGCAGTACTTC.